Reported below is one T cell receptor (beta chain). V lost 4 bases and J lost 8; bases outside the gene matches: 5. CDR1 is LNHDA, CDR2 SQIVND, per germline (reference sequence). CDR3 size: 14 residues. The data originate from a study of control samples from healthy donors and cancer patients. TCRdb's table, derived via immunoSEQ multiplex PCR, lists solely in-frame clones and lacks some. The data show fewer than 95,000 clones, 91% seen once. This receptor was obtained from a man younger than 45 in good health. This chain uses TRBV19 with TRBJ1-6, with 7 bases lining up with TRBD1. Sequenced input: blood. CDR3 loop: CASSRQGMDSPLHF. In DNA, the CDR3 is TGTGCCAGTAGTAGACAGGGCATGGATTCACCCCTCCACTTT.